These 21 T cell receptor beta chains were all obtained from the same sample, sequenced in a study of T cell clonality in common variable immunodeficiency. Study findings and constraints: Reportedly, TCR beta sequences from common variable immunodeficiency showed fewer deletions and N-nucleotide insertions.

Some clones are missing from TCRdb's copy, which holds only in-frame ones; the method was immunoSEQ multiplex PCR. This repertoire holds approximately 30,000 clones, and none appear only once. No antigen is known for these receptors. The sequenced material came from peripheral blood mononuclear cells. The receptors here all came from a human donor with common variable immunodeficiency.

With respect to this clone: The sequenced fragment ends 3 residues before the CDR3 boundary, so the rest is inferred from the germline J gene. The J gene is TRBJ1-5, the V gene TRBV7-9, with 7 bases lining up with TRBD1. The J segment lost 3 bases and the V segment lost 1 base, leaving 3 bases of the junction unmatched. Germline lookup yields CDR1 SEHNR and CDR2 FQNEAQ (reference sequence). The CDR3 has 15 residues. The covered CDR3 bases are TGTGCCAGCAGCTTAGGGCAGGGGGTCAATCAGCCC. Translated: CASSLGQGVNQP. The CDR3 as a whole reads CASSLGQGVNQPQHF.

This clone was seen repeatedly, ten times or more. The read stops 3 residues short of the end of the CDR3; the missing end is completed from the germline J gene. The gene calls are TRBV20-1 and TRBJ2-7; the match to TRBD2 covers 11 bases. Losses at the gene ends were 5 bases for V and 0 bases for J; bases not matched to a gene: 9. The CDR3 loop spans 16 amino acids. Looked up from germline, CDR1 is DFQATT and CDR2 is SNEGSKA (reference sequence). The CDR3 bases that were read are TGCAGTGCTCCCACTAGCGGGAGTGGGAGCTCCTACGAG. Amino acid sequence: CSAPTSGSGSSYE. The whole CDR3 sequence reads CSAPTSGSGSSYEQYF.

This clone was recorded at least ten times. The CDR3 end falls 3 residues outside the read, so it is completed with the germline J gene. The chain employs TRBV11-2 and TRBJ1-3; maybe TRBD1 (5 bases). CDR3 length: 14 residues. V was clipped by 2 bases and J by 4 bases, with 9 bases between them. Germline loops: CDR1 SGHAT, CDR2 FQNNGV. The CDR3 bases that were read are TGTGCCAGCAGCTTAACCGGGGGAGGAAACACC. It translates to CASSLTGGGNT. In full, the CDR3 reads CASSLTGGGNTIYF.

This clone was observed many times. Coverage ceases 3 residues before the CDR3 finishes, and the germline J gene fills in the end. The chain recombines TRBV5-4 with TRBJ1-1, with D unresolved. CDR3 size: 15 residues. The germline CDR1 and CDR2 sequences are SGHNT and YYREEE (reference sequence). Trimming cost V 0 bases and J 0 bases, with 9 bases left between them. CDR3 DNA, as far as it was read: TGTGCCAGCAGCTTGGTTGCGGAGCTGAACACTGAA. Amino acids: CASSLVAELNTE. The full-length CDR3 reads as CASSLVAELNTEAFF.

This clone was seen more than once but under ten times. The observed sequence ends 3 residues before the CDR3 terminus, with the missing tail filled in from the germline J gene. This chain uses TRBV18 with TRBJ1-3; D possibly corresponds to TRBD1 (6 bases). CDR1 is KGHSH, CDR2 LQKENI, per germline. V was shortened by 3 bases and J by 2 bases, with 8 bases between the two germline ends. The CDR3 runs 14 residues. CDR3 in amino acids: CASSPGTPGNTIYF. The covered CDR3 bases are TGTGCCAGCTCACCCGGGACACCTGGAAACACC. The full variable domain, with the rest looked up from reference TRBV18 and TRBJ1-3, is NAGVMQNPRHLVRRRGQEARLRCSPMKGHSHVYWYRQLPEEGLKFMVYLQKENIIDESGMPKERFSAEFPKEGPSILRIQQVVRGDSAAYFCASSPGTPGNTIYFGEGSWLTVV.

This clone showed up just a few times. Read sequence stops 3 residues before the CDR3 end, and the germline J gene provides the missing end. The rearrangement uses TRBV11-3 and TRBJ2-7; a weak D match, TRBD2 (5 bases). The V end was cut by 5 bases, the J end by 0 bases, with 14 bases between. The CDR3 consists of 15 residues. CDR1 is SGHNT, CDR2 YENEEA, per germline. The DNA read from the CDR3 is TGTGCCAGCAGCCCCGGACTCGCCTACTCCTACGAG. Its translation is CASSPGLAYSYE. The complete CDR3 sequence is CASSPGLAYSYEQYF.

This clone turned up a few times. The CDR3 loop is CSAKRLRQGNTIYF. The DNA read from the CDR3 is TGCAGTGCGAAGAGGTTGAGACAGGGTAACACC. This chain uses TRBV20-1 with TRBJ1-3; 7 bases agree with TRBD1. The CDR3 goes on 3 residues after the read ends, and that part is filled in from the germline J gene. CDR1 and CDR2 (germline): DFQATT, SNEGSKA (reference sequence). The CDR3 runs to 14 residues. V was clipped by 6 bases and J by 7 bases; unmatched bases: 12.

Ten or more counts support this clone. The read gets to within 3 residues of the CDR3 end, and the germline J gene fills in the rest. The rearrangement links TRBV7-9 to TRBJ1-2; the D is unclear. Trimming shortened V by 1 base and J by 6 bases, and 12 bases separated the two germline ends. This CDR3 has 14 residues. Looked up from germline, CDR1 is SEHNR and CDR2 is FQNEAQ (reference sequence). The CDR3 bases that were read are TGTGCCAGCAGCTTAGAGTCCAGGTGGAATGGC. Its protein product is CASSLESRWNG. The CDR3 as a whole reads CASSLESRWNGYTF.

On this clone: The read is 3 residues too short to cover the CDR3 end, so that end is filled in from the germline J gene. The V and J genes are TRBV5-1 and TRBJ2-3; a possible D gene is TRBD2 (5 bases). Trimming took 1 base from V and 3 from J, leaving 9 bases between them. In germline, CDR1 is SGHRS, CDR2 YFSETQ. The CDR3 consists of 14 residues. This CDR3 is CASSLPSGTDTQYF. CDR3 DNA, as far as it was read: TGCGCCAGCAGCTTGCCCTCGGGGACAGATACG.

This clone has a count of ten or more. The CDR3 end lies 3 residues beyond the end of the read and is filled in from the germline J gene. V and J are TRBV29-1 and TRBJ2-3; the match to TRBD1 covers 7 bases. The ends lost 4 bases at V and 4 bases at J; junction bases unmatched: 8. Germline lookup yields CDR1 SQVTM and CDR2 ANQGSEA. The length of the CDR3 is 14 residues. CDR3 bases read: TGCAGCGTTGGAAGGGGCACAGGGGCAGATACG. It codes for CSVGRGTGADT. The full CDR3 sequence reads CSVGRGTGADTQYF.

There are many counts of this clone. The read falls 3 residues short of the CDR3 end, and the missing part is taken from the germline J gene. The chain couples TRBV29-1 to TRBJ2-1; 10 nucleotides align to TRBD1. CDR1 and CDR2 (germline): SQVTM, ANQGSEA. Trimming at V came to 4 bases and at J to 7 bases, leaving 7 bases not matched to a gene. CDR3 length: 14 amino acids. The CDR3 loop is CSVGRDRGRNEQFF. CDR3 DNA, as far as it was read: TGCAGCGTTGGCCGGGACAGGGGTAGGAATGAG.

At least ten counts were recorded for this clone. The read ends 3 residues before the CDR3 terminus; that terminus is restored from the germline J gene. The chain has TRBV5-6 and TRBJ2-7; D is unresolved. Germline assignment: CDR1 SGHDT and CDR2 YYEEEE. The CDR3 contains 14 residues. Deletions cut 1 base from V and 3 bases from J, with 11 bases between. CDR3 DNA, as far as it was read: TGTGCCAGCAGCTTGAGGCTTTACAGCTACGAG. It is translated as CASSLRLYSYE. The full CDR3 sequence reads CASSLRLYSYEQYF. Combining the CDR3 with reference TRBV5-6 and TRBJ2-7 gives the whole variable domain DAGVTQSPTHLIKTRGQQVTLRCSPKSGHDTVSWYQQALGQGPQFIFQYYEEEERQRGNFPDRFSGHQFPNYSSELNVNALLLGDSALYLCASSLRLYSYEQYFGPGTRLTVT.

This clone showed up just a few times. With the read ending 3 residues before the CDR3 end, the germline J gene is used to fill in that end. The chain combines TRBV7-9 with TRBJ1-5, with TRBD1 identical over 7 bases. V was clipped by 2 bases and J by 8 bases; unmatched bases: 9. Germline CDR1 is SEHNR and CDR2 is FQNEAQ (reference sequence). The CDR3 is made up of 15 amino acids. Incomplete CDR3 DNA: TGTGCCAGCAGCTTAAACAGGGGAGAGGCTAAGCCC. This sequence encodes CASSLNRGEAKP. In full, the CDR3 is CASSLNRGEAKPQHF.

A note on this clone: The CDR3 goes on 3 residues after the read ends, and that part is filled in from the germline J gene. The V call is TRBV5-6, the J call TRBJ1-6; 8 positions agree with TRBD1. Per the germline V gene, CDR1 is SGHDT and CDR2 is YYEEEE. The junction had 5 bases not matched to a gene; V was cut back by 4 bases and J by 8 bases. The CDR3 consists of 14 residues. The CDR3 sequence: CASSPLDRDSPLHF. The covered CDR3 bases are TGTGCCAGCAGCCCGCTGGACAGGGATTCACCC.

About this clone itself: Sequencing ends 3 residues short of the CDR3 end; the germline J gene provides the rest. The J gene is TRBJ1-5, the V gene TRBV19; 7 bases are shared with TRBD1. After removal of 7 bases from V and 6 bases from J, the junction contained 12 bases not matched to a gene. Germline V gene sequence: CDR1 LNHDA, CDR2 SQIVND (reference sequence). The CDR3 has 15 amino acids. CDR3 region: CASIGAETGRQPQHF. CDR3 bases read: TGTGCCAGTATCGGGGCCGAGACAGGGCGTCAGCCC.

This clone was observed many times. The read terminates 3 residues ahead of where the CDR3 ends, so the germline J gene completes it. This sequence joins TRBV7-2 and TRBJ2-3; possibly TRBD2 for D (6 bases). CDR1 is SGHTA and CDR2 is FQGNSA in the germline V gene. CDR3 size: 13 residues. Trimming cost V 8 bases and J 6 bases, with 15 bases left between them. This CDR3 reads CASSRDFRDTQYF. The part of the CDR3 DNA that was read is TGTGCCAGCTCTCGGGACTTTCGGGATACG.

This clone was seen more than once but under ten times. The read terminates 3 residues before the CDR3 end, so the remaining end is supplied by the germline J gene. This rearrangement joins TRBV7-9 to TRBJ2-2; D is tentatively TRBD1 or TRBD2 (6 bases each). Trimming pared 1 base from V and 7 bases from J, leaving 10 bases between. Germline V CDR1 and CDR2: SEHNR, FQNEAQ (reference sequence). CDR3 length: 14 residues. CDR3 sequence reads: CASSLDREVGELFF. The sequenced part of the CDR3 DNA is TGTGCCAGCAGCTTAGACAGGGAGGTCGGGGAG. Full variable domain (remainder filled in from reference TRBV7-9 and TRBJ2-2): DTGVSQNPRHKITKRGQNVTFRCDPISEHNRLYWYRQTLGQGPEFLTYFQNEAQLEKSRLLSDRFSAERPKGSFSTLEIQRTEQGDSAMYLCASSLDREVGELFFGEGSRLTVL.

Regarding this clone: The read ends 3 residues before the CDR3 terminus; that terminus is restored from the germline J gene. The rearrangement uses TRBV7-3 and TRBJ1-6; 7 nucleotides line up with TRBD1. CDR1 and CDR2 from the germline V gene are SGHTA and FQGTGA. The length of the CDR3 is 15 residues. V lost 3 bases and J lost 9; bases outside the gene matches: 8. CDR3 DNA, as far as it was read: TGTGCCAGCAGCTTGGGTACAGGGGACGGTTCACCC. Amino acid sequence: CASSLGTGDGSP. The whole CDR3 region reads CASSLGTGDGSPLHF. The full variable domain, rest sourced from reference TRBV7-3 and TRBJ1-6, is GAGVSQTPSNKVTEKGKYVELRCDPISGHTALYWYRQSLGQGPEFLIYFQGTGAADDSGLPNDRFFAVRPEGSVSTLKIQRTERGDSAVYLCASSLGTGDGSPLHFGNGTRLTVT.

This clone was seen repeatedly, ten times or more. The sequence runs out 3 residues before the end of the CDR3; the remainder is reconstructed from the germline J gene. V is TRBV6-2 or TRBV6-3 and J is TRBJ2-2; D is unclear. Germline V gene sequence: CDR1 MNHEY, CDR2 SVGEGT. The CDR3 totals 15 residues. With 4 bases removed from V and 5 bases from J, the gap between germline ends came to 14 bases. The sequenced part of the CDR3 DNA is TGTGCCAGCAGTTCTCCACATTTCGGGACCGGGGAG. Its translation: CASSSPHFGTGE. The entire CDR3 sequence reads CASSSPHFGTGELFF.

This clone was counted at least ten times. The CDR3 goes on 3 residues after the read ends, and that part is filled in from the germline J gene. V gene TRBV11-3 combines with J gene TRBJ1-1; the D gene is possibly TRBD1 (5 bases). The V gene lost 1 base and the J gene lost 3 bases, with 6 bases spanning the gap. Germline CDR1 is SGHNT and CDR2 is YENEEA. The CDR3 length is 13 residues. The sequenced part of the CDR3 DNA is TGTGCCAGCAGCTTAGCGGGGGACACTGAA. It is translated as CASSLAGDTE. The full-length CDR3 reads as CASSLAGDTEAFF.

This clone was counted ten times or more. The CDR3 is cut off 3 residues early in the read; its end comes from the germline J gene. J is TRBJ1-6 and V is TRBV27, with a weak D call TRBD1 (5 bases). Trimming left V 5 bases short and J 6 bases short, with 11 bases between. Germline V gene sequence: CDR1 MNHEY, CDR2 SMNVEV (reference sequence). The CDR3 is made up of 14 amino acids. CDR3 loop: CASSLDNPNSPLHF. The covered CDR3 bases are TGTGCCAGCAGTCTGGACAATCCTAATTCACCC.